This T cell receptor (beta chain) was observed in a study of radiation and T cells in renal cell carcinoma. Time point defined: baseline pretreatment blood. The sample's treatment: 15 Gy SBRT to primary tumor, nephrectomy 4 weeks later. The CDR3 extends over 15 amino acids. The germline gives CDR1 LNHDA, CDR2 SQIVND (reference sequence). V was shortened by 4 bases and J by 4 bases, with 16 bases between the two germline ends. The protocol was immunoSEQ multiplex PCR, while the TCRdb copy is restricted to in-frame clones and leaves out a portion. The table shows roughly 130,000 clones, with roughly 88% occurring only once.

V usage is TRBV19 and J usage is TRBJ2-5, with a possible D match to TRBD1 (6 bases). The material sequenced was blood, taken from a patient whose treatment included radiotherapy and nephrectomy. The origin of this receptor is a woman in her forties or fifties with renal cell carcinoma. The CDR3: CASSNPGQGLETQYF. CDR3 coding DNA: TGTGCCAGTAGTAACCCCGGGCAGGGGTTAGAGACCCAGTACTTC.